Listed here are 8 T cell receptor beta chains from one sample, sequenced in a study of T-cell reconstitution after alpha-beta-depleted transplantation in children. Preparation of the TCRbeta library involved a method that used unique molecular identifiers. One entry per CDR3 protein, called by TCRdb with MiXCR from the PCR reads. Among 450,000 to 500,000 distinct CDR3 sequences, around an eighth were seen once, and the ten largest hold under 7%. Source: PBMCs from the stem cell graft donor, taken from the stem cell graft. The source of these receptors is a human donor who donated a stem cell graft to a child with combined immunodeficiency.

Ten or more counts support this clonotype. The chain is built from TRBV5-1 and TRBJ2-1; TRBD1 agrees at 12 bases. The CDR3 loop spans 15 amino acids. Germline CDR1 SGHRS, CDR2 YFSETQ. V shed 4 bases, J shed 6 bases, and the junction held 5 bases outside the gene matches. The CDR3, as DNA: TGCGCCAGCAGCCCGGGACAGGGGGCCTTCAATGAGCAGTTCTTC. Translated, it gives CASSPGQGAFNEQFF.

CDR3 coding DNA: TGTGCCAGCAGCCCCCAAGGCGGAGGTAATTCACCCCTCCACTTT. Its protein product is CASSPQGGGNSPLHF. The chain has TRBV7-2 and TRBJ1-6; no clear D gene. Germline V gene lookup returns CDR1 SGHTA and CDR2 FQGNSA. Trimming stripped 5 bases from V and 6 bases from J, with 14 bases between. The CDR3 is 15 residues long.

This clonotype occurred a few times. The chain has TRBV7-8 and TRBJ2-5; D uncertain. Germline V lookup: CDR1 SGHVS, CDR2 FQNEAQ. This CDR3 region has 14 residues. V lost 5 bases and J lost 0, with 10 bases in between. The CDR3 region has the DNA TGTGCCAGCAGCCTACCTCTATACCAAGAGACCCAGTACTTC. The encoded protein is CASSLPLYQETQYF.

This clonotype was seen many times. V and J are TRBV24-1 and TRBJ2-1; 7 bases fit TRBD1. This CDR3 has 18 amino acids. The ends lost 4 bases at V and 0 bases at J; junction bases unmatched: 11. Germline V gives CDR1 KGHDR, CDR2 SFDVKD. DNA of the CDR3: TGTGCCACCAGTGACCCCACGGGACAGTCGAGCTCCTACAATGAGCAGTTCTTC. This sequence encodes CATSDPTGQSSSYNEQFF.

On this clonotype: This may stem from a read error, because a much larger clone lies one nucleotide away. This rearrangement joins TRBV5-1 to TRBJ2-6, with a tentative D call TRBD1 (5 bases). Germline CDR1 and CDR2: SGHRS and YFSETQ. CDR3 length: 17 amino acids. CDR3 sequence (DNA): TGCGCCATCAGCTTGGGATTTACAGGCAATGGGGCCAACGTCCTGACTTTC. Translation: CAISLGFTGNGANVLTF.

This clonotype was counted ten times or more. The J gene is TRBJ1-5, the V gene TRBV29-1; unclear D gene. Trimming left V 4 bases short and J 4 bases short, with 11 bases between. This CDR3 contains 13 residues. Germline CDR1 and CDR2: SQVTM and ANQGSEA. CDR3 amino acids: CSVGEYRNQPQHF. For the CDR3, the DNA is TGCAGCGTTGGCGAGTATAGGAATCAGCCCCAGCATTTT.

The rearrangement links TRBV6-2 or TRBV6-3 to TRBJ2-1; TRBD2 aligns across 10 bases. The junction had 4 bases not matched to a gene; V was cut back by 7 bases and J by 10 bases. The CDR3 contains 12 residues. Germline V gene data show CDR1 as MNHEY and CDR2 as SVGEGT. In DNA, the CDR3 is TGTGCCAGCACCCAGGGACTAGCGGAGCAGTTCTTC. It yields the protein CASTQGLAEQFF.

The sample holds many counts of this clonotype. This chain uses TRBV5-1 with TRBJ2-3; no clear D. This CDR3 is built from 13 residues. Germline V CDR1 and CDR2: SGHRS, YFSETQ. Between the trimmed V and J ends, which lost 3 bases and 2 bases, there was a span of 7 bases. The CDR3 DNA reads TGCGCCAGCAGCTCTACCGCCACAGATACGCAGTATTTT. It specifies CASSSTATDTQYF.